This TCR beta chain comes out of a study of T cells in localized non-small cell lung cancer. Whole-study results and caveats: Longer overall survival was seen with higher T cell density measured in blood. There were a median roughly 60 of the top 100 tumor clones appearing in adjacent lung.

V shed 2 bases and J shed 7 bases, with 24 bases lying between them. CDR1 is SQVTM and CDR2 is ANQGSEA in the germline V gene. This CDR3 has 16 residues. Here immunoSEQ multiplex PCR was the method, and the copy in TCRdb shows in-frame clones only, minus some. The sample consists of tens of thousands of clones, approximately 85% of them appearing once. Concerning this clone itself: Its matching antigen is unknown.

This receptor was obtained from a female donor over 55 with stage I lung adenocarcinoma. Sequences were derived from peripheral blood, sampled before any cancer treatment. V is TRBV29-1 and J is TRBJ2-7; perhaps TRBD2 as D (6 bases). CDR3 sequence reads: CSVERRGRGALWEQYF. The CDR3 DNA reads TGCAGCGTTGAAAGGCGGGGAAGGGGCGCCCTGTGGGAGCAGTACTTC.